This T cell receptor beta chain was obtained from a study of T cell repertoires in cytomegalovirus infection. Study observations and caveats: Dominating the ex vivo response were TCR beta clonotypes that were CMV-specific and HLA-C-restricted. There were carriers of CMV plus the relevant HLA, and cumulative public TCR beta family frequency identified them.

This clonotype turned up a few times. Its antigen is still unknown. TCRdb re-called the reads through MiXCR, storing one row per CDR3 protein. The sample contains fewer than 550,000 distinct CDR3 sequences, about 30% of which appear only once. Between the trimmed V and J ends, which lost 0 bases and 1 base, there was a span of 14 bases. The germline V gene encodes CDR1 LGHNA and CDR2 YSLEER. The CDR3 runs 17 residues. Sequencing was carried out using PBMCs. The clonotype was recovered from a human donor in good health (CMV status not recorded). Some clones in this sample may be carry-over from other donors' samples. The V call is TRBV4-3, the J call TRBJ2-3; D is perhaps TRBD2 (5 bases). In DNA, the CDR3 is TGCGCCAGCAGCCAAGATCGGGGTGGGTTCGGCACAGATACGCAGTATTTT. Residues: CASSQDRGGFGTDTQYF.